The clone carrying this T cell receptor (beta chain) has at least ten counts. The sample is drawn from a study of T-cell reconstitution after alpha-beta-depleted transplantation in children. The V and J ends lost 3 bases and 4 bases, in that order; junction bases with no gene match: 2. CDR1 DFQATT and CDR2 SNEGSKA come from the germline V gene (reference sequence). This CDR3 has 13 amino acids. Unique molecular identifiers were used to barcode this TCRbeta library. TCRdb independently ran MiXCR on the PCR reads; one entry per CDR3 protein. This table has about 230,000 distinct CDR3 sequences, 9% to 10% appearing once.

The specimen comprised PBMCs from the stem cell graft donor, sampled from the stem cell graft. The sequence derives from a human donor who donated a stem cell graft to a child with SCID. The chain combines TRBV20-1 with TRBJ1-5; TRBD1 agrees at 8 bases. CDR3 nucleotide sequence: TGCAGTGCTAGGGACAGGGAGAATCAGCCCCAGCATTTT. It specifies CSARDRENQPQHF.